This TCR beta chain was obtained from a study of monozygotic twins with inflammatory bowel disease. Findings and limits, study-wide: Versus healthy twins, IBD patients showed fewer clonotypes shared with others, especially with disease activity. Heterogeneous immunosuppressive treatment regimens may have introduced variability into patient repertoires. The analysis yielded no support for one strong signal or clonotype associated with IBD.

The TCR libraries each used total RNA (approximately 3,300 ng per library). TCRdb re-analyzed the 5' RACE reads; it lists each CDR3 protein once, without DNA. This table holds around 230,000 distinct CDR3 sequences. Concerning this clonotype itself: Antigen specificity is unknown.

CDR3 size: 17 residues. Per germline, CDR1 MGHRA and CDR2 YSYEKL. This clonotype originated in a human donor with ulcerative colitis or Crohn's disease, or a healthy co-twin of an affected twin (not recorded which). The chain combines TRBV4-1 with TRBJ2-2; TCRdb outputs TRBD1, but without DNA this stays unchecked. The sequencing sample was made of blood. This chain's CDR3 is CASSQETGYGNTGELFF.